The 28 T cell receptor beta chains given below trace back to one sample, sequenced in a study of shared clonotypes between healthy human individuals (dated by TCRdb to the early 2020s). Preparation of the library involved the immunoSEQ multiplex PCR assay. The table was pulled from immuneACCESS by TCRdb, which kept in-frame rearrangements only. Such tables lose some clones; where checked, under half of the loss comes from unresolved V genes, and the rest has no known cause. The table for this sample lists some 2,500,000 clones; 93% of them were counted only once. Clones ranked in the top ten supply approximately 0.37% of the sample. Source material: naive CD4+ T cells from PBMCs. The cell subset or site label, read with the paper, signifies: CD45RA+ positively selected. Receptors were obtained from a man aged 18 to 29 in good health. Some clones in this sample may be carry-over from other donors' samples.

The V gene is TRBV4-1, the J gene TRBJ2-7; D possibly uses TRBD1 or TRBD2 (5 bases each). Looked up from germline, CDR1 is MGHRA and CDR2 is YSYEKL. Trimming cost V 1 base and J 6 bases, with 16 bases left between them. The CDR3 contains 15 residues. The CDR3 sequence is CASSQVPLGAGEQYF. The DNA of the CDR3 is TGCGCCAGCAGCCAAGTCCCTCTAGGGGCGGGCGAGCAGTACTTC.

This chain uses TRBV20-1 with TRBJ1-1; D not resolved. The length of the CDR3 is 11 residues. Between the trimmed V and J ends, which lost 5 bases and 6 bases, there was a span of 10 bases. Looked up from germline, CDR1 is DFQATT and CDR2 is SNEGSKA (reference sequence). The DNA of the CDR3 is TGCAGTGCTCGGAGAGAGGCTGAAGCTTTCTTT. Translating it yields CSARREAEAFF.

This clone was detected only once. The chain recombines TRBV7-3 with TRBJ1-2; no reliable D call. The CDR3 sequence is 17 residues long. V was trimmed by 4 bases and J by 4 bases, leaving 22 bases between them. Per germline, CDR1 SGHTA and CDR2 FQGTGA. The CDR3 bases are TGTGCCAGCAGCTATAGGCATGAAAGAAATCGGGGCTATGGCTACACCTTC. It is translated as CASSYRHERNRGYGYTF.

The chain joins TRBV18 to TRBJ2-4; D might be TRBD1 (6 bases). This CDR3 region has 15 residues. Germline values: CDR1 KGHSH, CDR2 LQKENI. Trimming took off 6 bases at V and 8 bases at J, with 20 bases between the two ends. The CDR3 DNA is TGTGCCAGCTCGTCAATGACAGGCGGACGAGACATTCAGTACTTC. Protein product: CASSSMTGGRDIQYF.

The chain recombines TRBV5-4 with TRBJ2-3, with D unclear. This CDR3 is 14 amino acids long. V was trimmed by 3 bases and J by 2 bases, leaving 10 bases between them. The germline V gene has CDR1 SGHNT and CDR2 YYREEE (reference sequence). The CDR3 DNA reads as TGTGCCAGCAGCTGGGCGGCTCACACAGATACGCAGTATTTT. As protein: CASSWAAHTDTQYF.

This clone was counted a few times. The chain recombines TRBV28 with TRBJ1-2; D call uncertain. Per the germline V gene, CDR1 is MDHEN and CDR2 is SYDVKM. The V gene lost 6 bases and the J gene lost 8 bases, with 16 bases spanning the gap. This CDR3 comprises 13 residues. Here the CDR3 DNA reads TGTGCCAGCAGCGCCCCCGCGGGAGGAGGCTACACCTTC. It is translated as CASSAPAGGGYTF.

CDR3 bases: TGCGCCAGCAGCCAGGGACTAGCGAGAAAGAGTATAGATACGCAGTATTTT. It translates to CASSQGLARKSIDTQYF. This chain joins TRBV4-1 and TRBJ2-3; 10 bases fit TRBD2. V trimming: 3 bases; J trimming: 5 bases; junction bases outside the gene matches: 11. The CDR3 loop spans 17 amino acids. The V gene's germline CDR1 is MGHRA and CDR2 YSYEKL.

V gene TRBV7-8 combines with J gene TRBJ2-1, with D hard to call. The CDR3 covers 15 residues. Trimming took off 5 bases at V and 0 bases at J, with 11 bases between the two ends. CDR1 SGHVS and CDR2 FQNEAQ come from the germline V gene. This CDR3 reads CASSMRTDSYNEQFF. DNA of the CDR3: TGTGCCAGCAGCATGAGGACCGACTCCTACAATGAGCAGTTCTTC. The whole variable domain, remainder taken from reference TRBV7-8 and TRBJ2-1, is GAGVSQSPRYKVAKRGQDVALRCDPISGHVSLFWYQQALGQGPEFLTYFQNEAQLDKSGLPSDRFFAERPEGSVSTLKIQRTQQEDSAVYLCASSMRTDSYNEQFFGPGTRLTVL.

CDR3 in amino acids: CASSSSGMGTEAFF. The CDR3, as DNA: TGTGCCAGCAGTTCATCAGGGATGGGGACTGAAGCTTTCTTT. The chain links TRBV28 to TRBJ1-1, with TRBD1 as a possible D gene (5 bases). Germline V gene sequence: CDR1 MDHEN, CDR2 SYDVKM. This CDR3 has 14 residues. The V gene lost 4 bases and the J gene lost 5 bases, with 14 bases spanning the gap.

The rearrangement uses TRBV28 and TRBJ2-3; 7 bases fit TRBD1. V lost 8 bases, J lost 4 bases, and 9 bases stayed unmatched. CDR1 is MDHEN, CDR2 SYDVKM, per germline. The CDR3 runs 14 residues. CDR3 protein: CASYLTGIADTQYF. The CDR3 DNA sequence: TGTGCCAGCTACCTGACAGGGATTGCAGATACGCAGTATTTT.

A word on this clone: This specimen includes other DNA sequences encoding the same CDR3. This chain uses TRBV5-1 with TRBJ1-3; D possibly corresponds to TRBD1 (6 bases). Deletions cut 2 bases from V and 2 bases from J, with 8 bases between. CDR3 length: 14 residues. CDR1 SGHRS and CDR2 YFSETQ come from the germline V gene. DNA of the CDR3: TGCGCCAGCAGCTTAGGGGGGCCTGGAAACACCATATATTTT. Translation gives CASSLGGPGNTIYF.

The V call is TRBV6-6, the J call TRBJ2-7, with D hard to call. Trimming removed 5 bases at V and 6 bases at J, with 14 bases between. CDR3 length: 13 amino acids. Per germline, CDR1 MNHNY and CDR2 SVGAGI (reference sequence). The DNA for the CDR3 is TGTGCCAGCAGTCGGGCCCCAGCGACCGAGCAGTACTTC. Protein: CASSRAPATEQYF.

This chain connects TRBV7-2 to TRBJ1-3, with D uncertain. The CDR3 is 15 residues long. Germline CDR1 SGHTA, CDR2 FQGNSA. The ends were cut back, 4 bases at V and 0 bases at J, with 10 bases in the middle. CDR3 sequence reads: CASSSPRDSGNTIYF. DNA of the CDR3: TGTGCCAGCAGCTCTCCCCGGGACTCTGGAAACACCATATATTTT. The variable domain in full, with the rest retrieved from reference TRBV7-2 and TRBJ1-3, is GAGVSQSPSNKVTEKGKDVELRCDPISGHTALYWYRQSLGQGLEFLIYFQGNSAPDKSGLPSDRFSAERTGGSVSTLTIQRTQQEDSAVYLCASSSPRDSGNTIYFGEGSWLTVV.

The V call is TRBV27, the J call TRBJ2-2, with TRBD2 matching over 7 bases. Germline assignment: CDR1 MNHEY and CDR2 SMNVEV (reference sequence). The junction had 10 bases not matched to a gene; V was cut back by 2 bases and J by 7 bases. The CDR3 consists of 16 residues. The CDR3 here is CASSLRSSGTGGELFF. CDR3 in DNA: TGTGCCAGCAGTTTAAGGTCGAGCGGGACGGGCGGGGAGCTGTTTTTT.

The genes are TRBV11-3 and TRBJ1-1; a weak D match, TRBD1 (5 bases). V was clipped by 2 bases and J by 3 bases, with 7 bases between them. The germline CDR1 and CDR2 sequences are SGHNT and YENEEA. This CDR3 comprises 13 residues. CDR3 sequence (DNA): TGTGCCAGCAGCTTATGGGGGGACACTGAAGCTTTCTTT. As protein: CASSLWGDTEAFF.

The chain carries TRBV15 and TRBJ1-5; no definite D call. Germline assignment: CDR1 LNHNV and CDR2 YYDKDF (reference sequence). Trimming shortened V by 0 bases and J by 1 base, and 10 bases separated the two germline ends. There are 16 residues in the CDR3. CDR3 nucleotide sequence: TGTGCCACCAGCAGAGACGGTCAGAGGAGCAATCAGCCCCAGCATTTT. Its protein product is CATSRDGQRSNQPQHF. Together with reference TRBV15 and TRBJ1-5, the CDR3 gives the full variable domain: DAMVIQNPRYQVTQFGKPVTLSCSQTLNHNVMYWYQQKSSQAPKLLFHYYDKDFNNEADTPDNFQSRRPNTSFCFLDIRSPGLGDTAMYLCATSRDGQRSNQPQHFGDGTRLSIL.

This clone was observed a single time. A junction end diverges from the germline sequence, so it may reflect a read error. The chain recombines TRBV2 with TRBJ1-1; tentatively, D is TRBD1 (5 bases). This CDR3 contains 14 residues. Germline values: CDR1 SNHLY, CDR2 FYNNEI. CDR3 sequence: CTSRGGVPGTEAFF. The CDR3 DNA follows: TGTACCAGCCGGGGCGGGGTTCCGGGCACTGAAGCTTTCTTT.

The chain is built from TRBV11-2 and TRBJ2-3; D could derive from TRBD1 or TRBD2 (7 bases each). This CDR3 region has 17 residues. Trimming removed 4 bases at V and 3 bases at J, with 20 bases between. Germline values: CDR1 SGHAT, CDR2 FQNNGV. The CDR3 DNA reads TGTGCCAGCAGCTCCCAGGGGGGGCGGGAGTTGACAGATACGCAGTATTTT. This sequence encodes CASSSQGGRELTDTQYF.

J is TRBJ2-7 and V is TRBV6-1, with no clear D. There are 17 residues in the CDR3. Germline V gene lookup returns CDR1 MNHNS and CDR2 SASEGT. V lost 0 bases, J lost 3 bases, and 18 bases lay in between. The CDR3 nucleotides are TGTGCCAGCAGTGAAGCGCTTGCGGACGGAGCGCGCTACGAGCAGTACTTC. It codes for CASSEALADGARYEQYF.

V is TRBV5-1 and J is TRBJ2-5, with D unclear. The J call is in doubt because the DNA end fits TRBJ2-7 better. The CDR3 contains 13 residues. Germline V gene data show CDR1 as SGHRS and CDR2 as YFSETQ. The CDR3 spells CASSPPGANEQYF. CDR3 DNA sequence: TGCGCCAGCAGCCCGCCCGGCGCCAACGAGCAGTACTTC.

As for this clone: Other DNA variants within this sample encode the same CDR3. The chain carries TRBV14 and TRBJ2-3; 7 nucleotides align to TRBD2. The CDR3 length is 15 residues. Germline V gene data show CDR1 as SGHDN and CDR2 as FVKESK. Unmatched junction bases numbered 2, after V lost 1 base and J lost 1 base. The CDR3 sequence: CASSQGGGGTDTQYF. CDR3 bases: TGTGCCAGCAGCCAAGGCGGGGGTGGCACAGATACGCAGTATTTT.

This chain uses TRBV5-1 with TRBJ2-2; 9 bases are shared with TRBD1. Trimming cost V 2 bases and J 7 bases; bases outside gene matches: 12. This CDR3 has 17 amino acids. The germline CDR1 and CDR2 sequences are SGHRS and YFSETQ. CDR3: CASSLLQGAVFGGELFF. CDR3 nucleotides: TGCGCCAGCAGCTTACTACAGGGGGCGGTGTTTGGCGGGGAGCTGTTTTTT.

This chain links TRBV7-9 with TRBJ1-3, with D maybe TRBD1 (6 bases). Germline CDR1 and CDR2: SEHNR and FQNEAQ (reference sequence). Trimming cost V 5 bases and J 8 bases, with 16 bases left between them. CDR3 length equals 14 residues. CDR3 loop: CASSPSQGTDTIYF. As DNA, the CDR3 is TGTGCCAGCAGCCCCTCCCAGGGGACGGACACCATATATTTT.

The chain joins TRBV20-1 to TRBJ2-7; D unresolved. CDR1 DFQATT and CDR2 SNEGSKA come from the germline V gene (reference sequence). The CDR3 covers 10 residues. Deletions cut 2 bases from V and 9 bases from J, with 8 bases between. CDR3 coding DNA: TGCAGTGCTAGACCCAGCATGCAGTACTTC. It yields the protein CSARPSMQYF.

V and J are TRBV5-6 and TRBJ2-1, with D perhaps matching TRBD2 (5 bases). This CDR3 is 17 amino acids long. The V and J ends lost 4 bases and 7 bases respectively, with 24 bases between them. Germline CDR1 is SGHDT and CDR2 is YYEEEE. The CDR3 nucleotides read TGTGCCAGCAGCCACCGGTCGGACGGGGTGGGTGTTAATGAGCAGTTCTTC. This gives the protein CASSHRSDGVGVNEQFF.

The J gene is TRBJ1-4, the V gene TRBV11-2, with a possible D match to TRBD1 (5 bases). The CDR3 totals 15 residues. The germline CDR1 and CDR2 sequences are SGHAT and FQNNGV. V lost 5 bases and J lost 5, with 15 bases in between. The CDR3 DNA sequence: TGTGCCAGCAGCCTAAAACAGGCATTCAATGAAAAACTGTTTTTT. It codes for CASSLKQAFNEKLFF.

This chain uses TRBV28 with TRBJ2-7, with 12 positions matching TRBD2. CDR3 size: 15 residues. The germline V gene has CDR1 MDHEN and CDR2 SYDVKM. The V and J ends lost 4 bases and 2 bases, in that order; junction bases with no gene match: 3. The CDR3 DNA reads TGTGCCAGCAGTTCGGCTAGCGGGAGGGCCTACGAGCAGTACTTC. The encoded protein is CASSSASGRAYEQYF.

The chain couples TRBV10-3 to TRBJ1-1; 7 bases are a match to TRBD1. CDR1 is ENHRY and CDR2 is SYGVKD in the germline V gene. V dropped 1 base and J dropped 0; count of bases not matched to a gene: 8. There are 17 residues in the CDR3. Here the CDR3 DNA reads TGTGCCATCAGTGAGTTTCTCCGACAGGGAATGAACACTGAAGCTTTCTTT. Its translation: CAISEFLRQGMNTEAFF.